This TCR beta chain emerged from a study of tumor-infiltrating lymphocytes in localized non-small cell lung cancer. The wider study: Each patient gave resected tumor and non-adjacent uninvolved lung tissue. Study-wide points: Higher tumor T cell infiltration than in uninvolved lung was supported by TCRbeta sequencing. Each assay used a separate piece of the same tissue. Only some patients had TCR sequencing, depending on available tissue.

A remark on this clone: Its antigen is not identified.

CDR1 and CDR2 from the germline V gene are SGDLS and YYNGEE. The CDR3 is 15 residues long. Trimming left V 0 bases short and J 3 bases short, with 13 bases between. Profiling relied on immunoSEQ multiplex PCR, and the TCRdb table lists in-frame clones only, not all of them. The data show approximately 7,400 clones, approximately 71% seen once. The chain employs TRBV9 and TRBJ2-7; D possibly matches TRBD1 or TRBD2 (5 bases each). Sequences were obtained from uninvolved lung tissue not adjacent to the tumor. The TCR comes from a human donor with non-small cell lung cancer. The CDR3 region is CASSVGGAILYEQYF. DNA for the CDR3: TGTGCCAGCAGCGTAGGAGGGGCCATCCTCTACGAGCAGTACTTC.